What follows are 15 T cell receptor beta chains derived from one specimen sequenced in a study of T cell responses to AZD1222 COVID-19 vaccine. Only in-frame clones appear in the TCRdb table, and some are missing; sequencing was by immunoSEQ multiplex PCR. Of about 130,000 clones in the sample, roughly 93% were seen once. The material was peripheral blood, obtained 28 days after the second AZD1222 dose. These receptors originate from an adult who received the AZD1222 COVID-19 vaccine.

A remark on this clone: The sample has other DNA sequences that encode this CDR3 too. The chain has TRBV28 and TRBJ2-7; D gene unclear. The CDR3 has 11 residues. Trimming removed 3 bases at V and 2 bases at J, with 2 bases between. CDR1 and CDR2 from the germline V gene are MDHEN and SYDVKM. The CDR3 loop is CASSLTYEQYF. CDR3 bases: TGTGCCAGCAGTTTGACCTACGAGCAGTACTTC.

The V and J genes are TRBV5-4 and TRBJ1-6; D perhaps matches TRBD1 (5 bases). Trimming took 4 bases from V and 0 from J, leaving 14 bases between them. CDR1 is SGHNT and CDR2 is YYREEE in the germline V gene (reference sequence). The CDR3 is 17 amino acids. The chain's CDR3 is CASSGGRGTSYNSPLHF. The CDR3 coding sequence is TGTGCCAGCAGCGGTGGAAGGGGAACCTCCTATAATTCACCCCTCCACTTT. The whole variable domain, filled in from reference TRBV5-4 and TRBJ1-6, reads ETGVTQSPTHLIKTRGQQVTLRCSSQSGHNTVSWYQQALGQGPQFIFQYYREEENGRGNFPPRFSGLQFPNYSSELNVNALELDDSALYLCASSGGRGTSYNSPLHFGNGTRLTVT.

The rearrangement uses TRBV14 and TRBJ2-5; tentatively, D is TRBD1 (6 bases). This CDR3 comprises 15 residues. The germline V gene has CDR1 SGHDN and CDR2 FVKESK. The V end lost 1 base, the J end lost 2 bases, and 11 bases lay between the germline ends. The CDR3 DNA reads TGTGCCAGCAGCCAAGTGTTCCAGGGGCAAGAGACCCAGTACTTC. Its translation is CASSQVFQGQETQYF.

The chain combines TRBV6-6 with TRBJ1-4, with 7 bases matching TRBD1. The CDR3 has 16 residues. The J segment lost 4 bases and the V segment lost 2 bases, leaving 7 bases of the junction unmatched. From germline, CDR1 is MNHNY and CDR2 SVGAGI (reference sequence). The CDR3 DNA is TGTGCCAGCAGTTACGCTGGGACAGCCTATAATGAAAAACTGTTTTTT. Translation: CASSYAGTAYNEKLFF.

This chain uses TRBV4-1 with TRBJ1-6; 8 nucleotides agree with TRBD1. The CDR3 contains 14 residues. CDR1 and CDR2 from the germline V gene are MGHRA and YSYEKL. Germline trimming cut 2 bases from V and 11 bases from J; bases unmatched to any gene: 5. Written as DNA, the CDR3 is TGCGCCAGCAGCCAACCGGGACAGGAGGCACCCCTCCACTTT. It translates to CASSQPGQEAPLHF.

The chain has TRBV4-2 and TRBJ2-7; tentative D call: TRBD2 (6 bases). Germline V gene sequence: CDR1 LGHNA, CDR2 YNFKEQ. The CDR3 is 18 residues long. Between the trimmed V and J ends, which lost 0 bases and 2 bases, there was a span of 20 bases. The CDR3 nucleotides are TGTGCCAGCAGCCAAGACCCTGGGACTGGAGACTTTACCTACGAGCAGTACTTC. Amino acid sequence: CASSQDPGTGDFTYEQYF.

The rearrangement uses TRBV3-1 (or the pseudogene TRBV3-2) and TRBJ1-4; TRBD1 aligns across 9 bases. Germline values: CDR1 LGHDT, CDR2 YNNKEL (reference sequence). J gave up 7 bases and V 5 bases, and 5 bases lay outside the gene matches. The CDR3 has 14 residues. The CDR3 is CASSFRTGVEKLFF. The CDR3 region has the DNA TGTGCCAGCAGCTTCCGGACAGGGGTTGAAAAACTGTTTTTT.

The V gene is TRBV15, the J gene TRBJ1-1; tentatively, D is TRBD1 (6 bases). The CDR3 contains 14 residues. V lost 6 bases and J lost 4, with 15 bases in between. The V gene's germline CDR1 is LNHNV and CDR2 YYDKDF (reference sequence). The CDR3 nucleotides are TGTGCCACCAGTACAGGGTACTCTTTCACTGAAGCTTTCTTT. Translated, it gives CATSTGYSFTEAFF.

The chain couples TRBV11-2 to TRBJ2-7, with 11 nucleotides matching TRBD1. The germline gives CDR1 SGHAT, CDR2 FQNNGV. The CDR3 is 15 residues long. Germline trimming cut 5 bases from V and 2 bases from J; bases unmatched to any gene: 5. The CDR3 nucleotides read TGTGCCAGCAGCCCCGGGACAGGGGGACCCTACGAGCAGTACTTC. It translates to CASSPGTGGPYEQYF.

This rearrangement joins TRBV7-9 to TRBJ2-1; weak D call: TRBD2 (5 bases). The CDR3 runs 13 residues. V was cut by 6 bases and J by 15 bases, with 21 bases left in between. Germline CDR1 is SEHNR and CDR2 is FQNEAQ (reference sequence). CDR3 coding DNA: TGTGCCAGCAGACAACCGGGAAAAACCTGGGGGTTCTTC. Translated, it gives CASRQPGKTWGFF. Together with reference TRBV7-9 and TRBJ2-1, the CDR3 gives the full variable domain: DTGVSQNPRHKITKRGQNVTFRCDPISEHNRLYWYRQTLGQGPEFLTYFQNEAQLEKSRLLSDRFSAERPKGSFSTLEIQRTEQGDSAMYLCASRQPGKTWGFFGPGTRLTVL.

In DNA, the CDR3 is TGTGCCAGCAGACAGGGACAGGGGAATCAGCCCCAGCATTTT. Its translation: CASRQGQGNQPQHF. The chain employs TRBV5-5 and TRBJ1-5; 10 positions agree with TRBD1. Germline V gene sequence: CDR1 SGHKS, CDR2 YYEKEE (reference sequence). The CDR3 runs to 14 residues. V gave up 5 bases and J gave up 4 bases; unmatched junction bases: 3.

The chain combines TRBV7-9 with TRBJ2-5; perhaps TRBD2 as D (5 bases). The CDR3 is made up of 13 amino acids. V lost 9 bases and J lost 1, with 12 bases in between. CDR1 SEHNR and CDR2 FQNEAQ come from the germline V gene (reference sequence). The CDR3 bases are TGTGCCAGTCGACTACCGAGCCAAGAGACCCAGTACTTC. Residues: CASRLPSQETQYF.

This clone is a singleton in its sample. CDR3 sequence (DNA): TGTGCCAGTGGGGACAGGGGTGCCGACGAGCAGTACTTC. This gives the protein CASGDRGADEQYF. This chain connects TRBV19 to TRBJ2-7; 10 bases fit TRBD1. With 8 bases clipped from V and 5 bases from J, the junction kept 6 bases outside the gene matches. In germline, CDR1 is LNHDA, CDR2 SQIVND (reference sequence). This CDR3 is 13 amino acids long.

This chain joins TRBV5-1 and TRBJ2-1; D might be TRBD1 (5 bases). Germline assignment: CDR1 SGHRS and CDR2 YFSETQ. The CDR3 runs 11 residues. V lost 1 base and J lost 9, with 5 bases in between. CDR3: CASSLQGEQFF. The CDR3 bases are TGCGCCAGCAGCTTGCAGGGTGAGCAGTTCTTC. The full variable domain, with the rest looked up from reference TRBV5-1 and TRBJ2-1, is KAGVTQTPRYLIKTRGQQVTLSCSPISGHRSVSWYQQTPGQGLQFLFEYFSETQRNKGNFPGRFSGRQFSNSRSEMNVSTLELGDSALYLCASSLQGEQFFGPGTRLTVL.

This clone was recorded only once. The V and J genes are TRBV12-3 or TRBV12-4 and TRBJ2-3; D is undetermined. The CDR3 is made up of 12 amino acids. With 5 bases removed from V and 6 bases from J, the gap between germline ends came to 9 bases. For the CDR3, the DNA is TGTGCCAGCAGTCCCCTCTCCGATACGCAGTATTTT. Residues: CASSPLSDTQYF.